The 18 T cell receptor beta chains below come from one sample, sequenced in a study of blood T cells in healthy people across ages. A second PCR, run for roughly 7 to 11 cycles, used a sample-barcoded 5' primer plus a J-beta primer mix. TCRdb reprocessed the 5' RACE reads with MiXCR, giving one entry per CDR3 protein. The table has fewer than 1.5 million distinct CDR3 sequences, 42% seen once; the top ten hold roughly 7.9%. Sequencing used blood. These receptors were collected from a woman between 18 and 29 years old in good health.

This clonotype was seen only a few times. V is TRBV7-2 and J is TRBJ1-2, with D hard to call. Trimming took off 1 base at V and 8 bases at J, with 11 bases between the two ends. The CDR3 totals 13 residues. CDR1 is SGHTA and CDR2 is FQGNSA in the germline V gene. This chain's CDR3 is CASSLGLEGGYTF. DNA for the CDR3: TGTGCCAGCAGCTTAGGACTGGAGGGAGGCTACACCTTC.

A few counts support this clonotype. The rearrangement joins TRBV28 to TRBJ2-7; D remains unclear. This CDR3 has 16 amino acids. The V and J ends lost 6 bases and 3 bases respectively, with 21 bases between them. Looked up from germline, CDR1 is MDHEN and CDR2 is SYDVKM. The CDR3 DNA reads TGTGCCAGCAGCCACTCCCCCCTCTCACGGGTCTACGAGCAGTACTTC. This codes for CASSHSPLSRVYEQYF.

This clonotype was detected a few times. The chain couples TRBV28 to TRBJ2-7, with TRBD1 matching over 9 bases. CDR3 size: 13 residues. Germline CDR1 is MDHEN and CDR2 is SYDVKM. V lost 8 bases and J lost 3; bases outside the gene matches: 5. The CDR3 nucleotides are TGTGCCAGCTCCGGGACAGGGTACTACGAGCAGTACTTC. Translated: CASSGTGYYEQYF.

The count of this clonotype is one. Relative to the germline gene, one junction end is altered; a read error may explain this. The chain employs TRBV2 and TRBJ1-4; D perhaps matches TRBD1 (6 bases). CDR3 length: 13 residues. From germline, CDR1 is SNHLY and CDR2 FYNNEI. The CDR3 DNA sequence: TGTGCCGGCAGGGGCGCGGGAGGTGAAAAACTGTTTTTT. Its protein is CAGRGAGGEKLFF.

The rearrangement joins TRBV18 to TRBJ1-4, with 7 bases aligning to TRBD1. The J segment lost 5 bases and the V segment lost 3 bases, leaving 3 bases of the junction unmatched. This CDR3 has 14 residues. Germline V lookup: CDR1 KGHSH, CDR2 LQKENI. The CDR3 DNA sequence: TGTGCCAGCTCACCCGACAGGGCGAATGAAAAACTGTTTTTT. Protein: CASSPDRANEKLFF. The variable domain in full, with the rest retrieved from reference TRBV18 and TRBJ1-4, is NAGVMQNPRHLVRRRGQEARLRCSPMKGHSHVYWYRQLPEEGLKFMVYLQKENIIDESGMPKERFSAEFPKEGPSILRIQQVVRGDSAAYFCASSPDRANEKLFFGSGTQLSVL.

This sequence joins TRBV6-4 and TRBJ1-2, with 8 bases identical to TRBD1. The CDR3 is 15 residues long. The germline gives CDR1 MRHNA, CDR2 SNTAGT. The V and J ends lost 5 bases and 3 bases, in that order; junction bases with no gene match: 8. DNA of the CDR3: TGTGCCAGCAGTCTCGGACAGGGAGGATACTATGGCTACACCTTC. This encodes CASSLGQGGYYGYTF.

This chain uses TRBV7-9 with TRBJ2-1; D unresolved. The CDR3 is 14 residues long. Germline V gene data show CDR1 as SEHNR and CDR2 as FQNEAQ (reference sequence). V lost 1 base and J lost 7, with 11 bases in between. DNA of the CDR3: TGTGCCAGCAGCTTAGTACAGACTTTGAATGAGCAGTTCTTC. Translating it yields CASSLVQTLNEQFF.

The chain is built from TRBV5-1 and TRBJ2-1; 10 nucleotides agree with TRBD2. V dropped 2 bases and J dropped 6; count of bases not matched to a gene: 2. The CDR3 is made up of 14 amino acids. Germline values: CDR1 SGHRS, CDR2 YFSETQ. DNA for the CDR3: TGCGCCAGCAGCTTCAGCGGGGGGGCCAATGAGCAGTTCTTC. Translation gives CASSFSGGANEQFF.

The chain carries TRBV7-3 and TRBJ1-1, with D uncertain. The germline V gene has CDR1 SGHTA and CDR2 FQGTGA. The CDR3 length is 17 residues. Trimming shortened V by 5 bases and J by 1 base, and 20 bases separated the two germline ends. Written as DNA, the CDR3 is TGTGCCAGCAGCCCCCTCGGGCAGGCGACGGGGAACACTGAAGCTTTCTTT. Translation: CASSPLGQATGNTEAFF.

The genes are TRBV4-2 and TRBJ2-4; tentatively, D is TRBD1 or TRBD2 (5 bases each). The germline gives CDR1 LGHNA, CDR2 YNFKEQ. Trimming took off 0 bases at V and 13 bases at J, with 13 bases between the two ends. The length of the CDR3 is 13 residues. This CDR3 reads CASSQDGVGEQYF. Here the CDR3 DNA reads TGTGCCAGCAGCCAAGATGGAGTGGGGGAGCAGTACTTC.

The chain uses TRBV6-5 and TRBJ2-7, with a possible D match to TRBD2 (6 bases). Germline values: CDR1 MNHEY, CDR2 SVGAGI. CDR3 size: 12 residues. The V and J ends lost 6 bases and 3 bases respectively, with 9 bases between them. The CDR3 DNA reads TGTGCCAGCAGGCGCGGGGTCTACGAGCAGTACTTC. This translates into CASRRGVYEQYF.

The CDR3, as DNA: TGTGCCGGGACTAGCGGGGCACCCTACGAGCAGTACTTC. Protein: CAGTSGAPYEQYF. V gene TRBV2 combines with J gene TRBJ2-7, with 13 positions matching TRBD2. With 11 bases clipped from V and 2 bases from J, the junction kept 3 bases outside the gene matches. The germline CDR1 and CDR2 sequences are SNHLY and FYNNEI. The CDR3 length is 13 residues.

This clonotype was detected a few times. The chain uses TRBV7-2 and TRBJ1-1; D unclear. CDR1 is SGHTA and CDR2 is FQGNSA in the germline V gene. Deletions cut 4 bases from V and 4 bases from J, with 25 bases between. CDR3 size: 18 residues. The CDR3 is CASSSPSRRYLPSTEAFF. The CDR3 DNA reads as TGTGCCAGCAGCTCGCCTTCGAGGCGATACTTACCCAGCACTGAAGCTTTCTTT.

The chain recombines TRBV25-1 with TRBJ1-2; unclear D gene. This CDR3 spans 15 amino acids. Germline-derived CDR1 and CDR2 are MGHDK and SYGVNS. Between the trimmed V and J ends, which lost 1 base and 7 bases, there was a span of 16 bases. CDR3 DNA: TGTGCCAGCAGTGAATCCCGGGGAAGTGCAAGTGGCTACACCTTC. It encodes CASSESRGSASGYTF.

This clonotype has just a few counts. This sequence joins TRBV4-1 and TRBJ2-1; 12 nucleotides align to TRBD2. CDR1 and CDR2 from the germline V gene are MGHRA and YSYEKL. The CDR3 is made up of 15 amino acids. With 2 bases clipped from V and 13 bases from J, the junction kept 9 bases outside the gene matches. CDR3 coding DNA: TGCGCCAGCAGCCAACTAACCCCGACTAGCGGGGGACAGTTCTTC. This translates into CASSQLTPTSGGQFF.

V usage is TRBV4-1 and J usage is TRBJ2-2; tentative D call: TRBD1 (5 bases). In germline, CDR1 is MGHRA, CDR2 YSYEKL. The CDR3 is 17 amino acids. Trimming stripped 0 bases from V and 4 bases from J, with 15 bases between. The CDR3 is CASSQEGVGGFTGELFF. The CDR3 nucleotides are TGCGCCAGCAGCCAAGAAGGGGTGGGTGGTTTCACCGGGGAGCTGTTTTTT.

V is TRBV3-1 and J is TRBJ1-4; TRBD1 aligns across 7 bases. The CDR3 has 14 amino acids. Germline CDR1 and CDR2: LGHDT and YNNKEL (reference sequence). With V trimmed by 7 bases and J by 7 bases, 9 bases remained unmatched. The CDR3: CASTNRGWVEKLFF. CDR3 DNA: TGTGCCAGCACAAACAGGGGATGGGTTGAAAAACTGTTTTTT.

This clonotype was found a few times. V is TRBV7-9 and J is TRBJ1-1; possibly TRBD1 for D (6 bases). The CDR3 consists of 14 residues. Trimming took 1 base from V and 5 from J, leaving 11 bases between them. Germline lookup yields CDR1 SEHNR and CDR2 FQNEAQ (reference sequence). CDR3 region: CASSLVQGGTEAFF. CDR3 sequence (DNA): TGTGCCAGCAGCTTAGTACAGGGTGGGACTGAAGCTTTCTTT.